Given below is one T cell receptor (beta chain) in context. The antigen is unknown. The record originates from a study of PD-1 blockade in classical Hodgkin lymphoma. Study background: Patients were dosed intravenously with nivolumab at 3 mg/kg every 2 weeks. Study-wide points: Exclusion applied to patients who initiated nivolumab less than 1 year following ASCT. In CD4+ cells, TCR diversity went up significantly by C4D1, but in CD8+ cells it did not.

The length of the CDR3 is 14 residues. Germline V lookup: CDR1 MNHEY, CDR2 SVGAGI. Trimming stripped 6 bases from V and 5 bases from J, with 16 bases between. Sample time point: cycle 4 day 1 (C4D1), after less than 7 weeks of nivolumab. The patients all showed relapse after autologous stem cell transplantation, while their brentuximab vedotin exposure varied. TCRdb's copy holds only in-frame clones and misses some; the assay was immunoSEQ multiplex PCR. Of under 45,000 clones in the sample, around 64% were seen once. Here the sequenced sample was peripheral blood mononuclear cells (PBMCs), taken before the fourth cycle of nivolumab. The gene calls are TRBV6-5 and TRBJ2-5; possibly TRBD1 or TRBD2 for D (6 bases each). The TCR sequence derives from a human donor with classical Hodgkin lymphoma. The CDR3 spells CASSFFGGGETQYF. CDR3 nucleotide sequence: TGTGCCAGCAGCTTCTTCGGGGGCGGGGAGACCCAGTACTTC.